These T cell receptor beta chains were read from a single sample in a study of blood T cells in healthy people across ages. TCRdb independently ran MiXCR on the 5' RACE reads; one entry per CDR3 protein. The sample has about 400,000 distinct CDR3 sequences; approximately 51% are singletons. The sequenced sample consisted of blood. These receptors were collected from a man in his sixties in good health. Both conserved end residues are part of each CDR3. D genes are given only for firm matches. A clone size is listed for some rows: how often the clone was seen (once, few, many), or a class if it is expanded.

TRBJ1-2 . . TRBV28 TGTGCCAGCAGCCCTTGGACAGTAGCTAACTATGGCTACACCTTC CASSPWTVANYGYTF
TRBJ1-6 . TRBD1 TRBV7-9 TGTGCCAGCAGCCCCTACAGGGGCCAATTCCTTAATTCACCCCTCCACTTT CASSPYRGQFLNSPLHF
TRBJ2-1 . . TRBV20-1 TGCAGTGCTAGATGGCGTATCAAGGATGAGCAGTTCTTC CSARWRIKDEQFF
TRBJ2-1 . TRBD2 TRBV27 TGTGCCAGCGGCAGGGTCCAGCTAGCGGGAGGTTCTGATGAGCAGTTCTTC CASGRVQLAGGSDEQFF
TRBJ2-7 . . TRBV7-9 TGTGCCAGCAGCCCGAGAACTACCGGGGGCCTCGACGAGCAGTACTTC CASSPRTTGGLDEQYF
TRBJ2-7 . TRBD2 TRBV6-5 TGTGCCAGCAGTTACTCAGGGCTAGCGGGACTCGAGCAGTACTTC CASSYSGLAGLEQYF
TRBJ2-3 many . TRBV5-6 TGTGCCAGCAGCTCCGGTGGGGATACGCAGTATTTT CASSSGGDTQYF
TRBJ1-6 few . TRBV20-1 TGCAGTGCTCAAGGGCCCCGGGACGGAACCAATTCACCCCTCCACTTT CSAQGPRDGTNSPLHF
TRBJ2-7 . . TRBV4-2 TGTGCCAGCAGCCAAGATTCCCCTGGGGCGAGGGGGAGGAACGAGCAGTACTTC CASSQDSPGARGRNEQYF
TRBJ2-7 . . TRBV7-2 TGTGCCAGCACCCGTTTCAGCTCCTACGAGCAGTACTTC CASTRFSSYEQYF
TRBJ1-1 . TRBD1 TRBV28 TGTGCCAGCAGTCCAGGGGGTAAGAACACTGAAGCTTTCTTT CASSPGGKNTEAFF
TRBJ2-3 few TRBD1 TRBV14 TGTGCCAGCAGGCCCGGGACAGGGGTCCTCAGCGGCCGCACAGATACGCAGTATTTT CASRPGTGVLSGRTDTQYF
TRBJ2-3 . TRBD2 TRBV20-1 TGCAGTGCTAGAGGTATCCGGACTAGCGGGAGAGGCACAGATACGCAGTATTTT CSARGIRTSGRGTDTQYF
TRBJ2-7 few . TRBV29-1 TGCAGCGTTGAAGATCGGGGAGGCAGGGGTGACGAGCAGTACTTC CSVEDRGGRGDEQYF
TRBJ2-1 many TRBD2 TRBV5-1 TGCGCCAGCAGCCCGAGTAATAGCGGGAGGGTAAATGAGCAGTTCTTC CASSPSNSGRVNEQFF
TRBJ2-1 . . TRBV5-6 TGTGCCAGCAGCTTGAGGCAGAGCCCCTACAATGAGCAGTTCTTC CASSLRQSPYNEQFF
TRBJ1-2 few . TRBV6-5 TGTGCCAGCAGTTACTTACCTAGCTCCAGGGCGGCTAACTATGGCTACACCTTC CASSYLPSSRAANYGYTF
TRBJ1-2 . TRBD1 TRBV11-2 TGTTCCAGCAGCCGACAGGGCTTTTGGGGCTACACCTTC CSSSRQGFWGYTF
TRBJ2-3 few TRBD2 TRBV12-3/TRBV12-4 TGTGCCAGCAGTTATAGCGGGACGACAGATACGCAGTATTTT CASSYSGTTDTQYF
TRBJ2-1 . TRBD2 TRBV29-1 TGCAGCGCTGGGGGACTAGCGAGCGCCAGCTCCTACAATGAGCAGTTCTTC CSAGGLASASSYNEQFF
TRBJ2-5 . . TRBV20-1 TGCAGTGCTACTGGGCAGGAGACCCAGTACTTC CSATGQETQYF
TRBJ2-7 . . TRBV20-1 TGCAGTGCTAGAACCCCTCCCTATGGGGGACACGCCTACGAGCAGTACTTC CSARTPPYGGHAYEQYF
TRBJ2-7 . . TRBV20-1 TGCAGTGCTAGTAGTGAACAGGGCTTTACCTACGAGCAGTACTTC CSASSEQGFTYEQYF
TRBJ2-1 many TRBD2 TRBV20-1 TGCAGTGCAAAGACTAGCGGGAGTTACAATGAGCAGTTCTTC CSAKTSGSYNEQFF
TRBJ2-2 many TRBD1 TRBV4-2 TGTGCCAGCAGCCAATTTACAGGGGGCGGCTTTGTCGGGGAGCTGTTTTTT CASSQFTGGGFVGELFF
TRBJ1-1 . TRBD1 TRBV7-9 TGTGCCAGCCGTCTTCCGACAGGGACGACTGAAGCTTTCTTT CASRLPTGTTEAFF
TRBJ2-7 many . TRBV25-1 TGTGCCAGCAGTGGCCTTCGGGGGCCTTACAACTACGAGCAGTACTTC CASSGLRGPYNYEQYF
TRBJ2-1 many . TRBV5-1 TGCGCCAGCAGCTTGGTTGGGGGGTCCTCCTACAATGAGCAGTTCTTC CASSLVGGSSYNEQFF
TRBJ2-7 . . TRBV7-9 TGTGCCAGCAGCGCCACCGGGACCGACTACGAGCAGTACTTC CASSATGTDYEQYF
TRBJ2-3 few TRBD2 TRBV9 TGTGCCAGCAGCCCCCTCCCGGGGGGGACCCCTAGCACAGATACGCAGTATTTT CASSPLPGGTPSTDTQYF
TRBJ2-3 . TRBD2 TRBV20-1 TGCAGTGCTTGGGGGGCTAGGGGCGGGGGGCCTTCCAACACAGATACGCAGTATTTT CSAWGARGGGPSNTDTQYF
TRBJ2-7 many TRBD1 TRBV28 TGTGCCAGCAGTTTGCCGGGACAGGGGGCCTACGAGCAGTACTTC CASSLPGQGAYEQYF
TRBJ2-3 few TRBD2 TRBV4-3 TGCGCCAGCAGCGGAACCGGGACTAGCGGGAGCCCAGATACGCAGTATTTT CASSGTGTSGSPDTQYF
TRBJ1-4 . TRBD1 TRBV15 TGTGCCACCAGCGCCGACTTGGGGACAGGGGTCCCTGGAACTAATGAAAAACTGTTTTTT CATSADLGTGVPGTNEKLFF
TRBJ2-2 . . TRBV12-3/TRBV12-4 TGTGCCAGCAGTCCCGTCGGGGGGCGGGTGACCGGGGAGCTGTTTTTT CASSPVGGRVTGELFF
TRBJ2-1 . . TRBV2 TGTGCCAGCAGTGAAAGGTGGTCCTACAATGAGCAGTTCTTC CASSERWSYNEQFF
TRBJ2-7 . . TRBV7-2 TGTGCCAGCAGCTTGGGGCCTACGGCCTACGAGCAGTACTTC CASSLGPTAYEQYF
TRBJ2-3 once TRBD2 TRBV5-1 TGCGCCAGCAGCTCGACTGGCGGGAGAGAAGATACGCAGTATTTT CASSSTGGREDTQYF
TRBJ2-7 many TRBD2 TRBV5-1 TGCGCCAGCAGCTTGGCGGCGGGAGAGGCCTACGAGCAGTACTTC CASSLAAGEAYEQYF
TRBJ2-7 few . TRBV20-1 TGCAGTGCTAGAGATCCGACAGGAGCCTCGGGGGAGCAGTACTTC CSARDPTGASGEQYF
TRBJ2-5 few TRBD2 TRBV9 TGTGCCAGCAGTTTCGGGACTAGCGGGACCCAAGAGACCCAGTACTTC CASSFGTSGTQETQYF
TRBJ1-5 . . TRBV20-1 TGCAGTGCCAACGGGGGGGTCGGTCAGCCCCAGCATTTT CSANGGVGQPQHF
TRBJ2-4 . . TRBV6-5 TGTGCCAGCAGGCAGGACGGGGCCAAAAACATTCAGTACTTC CASRQDGAKNIQYF
TRBJ2-5 few . TRBV30 TGTGCCTGGAGTCCAAAAGAGACCCAGTACTTC CAWSPKETQYF
TRBJ1-2 . . TRBV28 TGTGCCAGCAGTCCCCCGACAGTCTATGGCTACACCTTC CASSPPTVYGYTF
TRBJ2-7 . . TRBV6-1 TGTGCCAGCAGTGCCCAAGAAGGATGCCCGAGCTCCTACGAGCAGTACTTC CASSAQEGCPSSYEQYF
TRBJ2-7 . . TRBV29-1 TGCAGCGCCCGCTCCCAGGGGTACGAGCAGTACTTC CSARSQGYEQYF